What follows is one T cell receptor beta chain and its context. The entry originates in a study of blood T cell repertoires in COVID-19. On the study more broadly: Acute and convalescent COVID-19 specimens originated in the United States, Italy and Spain.

The CDR3 sequence is 16 residues long. Germline values: CDR1 MGHRA, CDR2 YSYEKL. V was cut by 6 bases and J by 1 base, with 18 bases left in between. Followed over time, Seattle patients had been enrolled while infection was active. In the study's own analysis: Cell counts per sample came from amplifying reference gene primers. This table comes from immunoSEQ multiplex PCR, and its TCRdb copy is limited to in-frame clones, with some not included. The V and J calls and clone size were taken over from that table, and D and trimming were inferred from the DNA. The profile shows about 250,000 clones, 80% to 95% of them singletons.

This TCR derives from a man in his thirties or forties with COVID-19, enrolled during active disease. The chain recombines TRBV4-1 with TRBJ1-1; no firm D call. Sequenced sample: peripheral blood. CDR3 in DNA: TGCGCCAGCAGTCCTACCGAGAGACGGGGGAACACTGAAGCTTTCTTT. This codes for CASSPTERRGNTEAFF.